The 17 T cell receptor delta chains below were found in one sample sequenced in a study of γδ T cells in repeated Plasmodium falciparum infection. TCRdb used CATT to re-call clones from the multiplex PCR reads. The sample lists 50,000 to 60,000 delta-chain clones; about 1.9% were seen once. Gammadelta T cells were flow-sorted from PBMC into Vgamma9/Vdelta2+ and Vdelta2-negative populations for bulk analysis. What was sequenced was gamma-delta T cells from blood. The receptors originated from a pool of human donors (malaria-infected and uninfected, not separated).

This clone was seen at least ten times. This DNA's translation and the protein TCRdb lists, from a much larger clone, do not match at residue 13, likely due to a read error; the protein shown is translated from the DNA. The chain employs TRDV2 and TRDJ3; 8 bases are a match to TRDD3. Germline matching of the DNA provided the J gene here, since TCRdb leaves it blank. The CDR3 covers 18 residues. CDR1 and CDR2 (germline): GEAIGNYY, EKD. CDR3 residues: CACDTWGIGSWDARQMFF. The CDR3 DNA follows: TGTGCCTGTGACACCTGGGGGATTGGCTCCTGGGACGCCCGACAGATGTTTTTC.

The sample holds many counts of this clone. The amino acid sequence in TCRdb belongs to a much larger clone and departs from this DNA's translation at residue 7, likely a sequencing read error; the sequence shown is translated from the DNA. The V and J genes are TRDV3 and TRDJ1; 7 bases agree with TRDD3. The J gene, absent from TCRdb, was called here by matching the DNA to germline. CDR1 is TVYSNPD and CDR2 is GDNSRS in the germline V gene (reference sequence). The CDR3 loop spans 20 amino acids. V trimming: 3 bases; J trimming: 0 bases; junction bases outside the gene matches: 25. The CDR3 sequence: CALLGEKIWGTPIYTDKLIF. Written as DNA, the CDR3 is TGTGCCTTACTGGGCGAGAAAATATGGGGGACCCCTATTTACACCGATAAACTCATCTTT.

This clone was picked up many times. This likely stems from a read error, as it lies one base from a far larger clone. The sample contains more than one DNA sequence encoding this CDR3. J is TRDJ1 and V is TRDV1; 7 nucleotides align to TRDD3. Trimming cost V 1 base and J 8 bases; bases outside gene matches: 22. The CDR3 length is 19 residues. Germline V gene sequence: CDR1 TSWWSYY, CDR2 QGS. The CDR3 here is CALGEHIYVRWGRVDKLIF. The CDR3 coding sequence is TGTGCTCTTGGGGAACACATCTACGTGAGGTGGGGGAGAGTCGACAAACTCATCTTT.

This clone has a handful of counts. The protein TCRdb gives is from a much larger clone and does not agree with this DNA's translation at residue 6, likely a read error; the protein shown here comes from the DNA. V gene TRDV1 combines with J gene TRDJ1, with D possibly TRDD3 on 6 matching bases. Germline V CDR1 and CDR2: TSWWSYY, QGS. The CDR3 is 20 amino acids. The V and J ends lost 1 base and 0 bases respectively, with 24 bases between them. CDR3 in amino acids: CALGEPIWTDGDWDTDKLIF. The CDR3 DNA reads as TGTGCTCTTGGGGAACCTATATGGACAGACGGGGACTGGGACACCGATAAACTCATCTTT.

The table lists this clone with many counts. The protein that TCRdb holds for this DNA derives from a much larger clone and differs from the translated DNA at residue 16, which likely indicates a read error; the protein shown here is translated from the DNA. No J gene call was made, and the V gene is TRDV2; the DNA was not used to check the table's D call, TRDD3. This CDR3 comprises 17 residues. Germline V CDR1 and CDR2: GEAIGNYY, EKD. The CDR3 sequence is CACDSLLGDKNTDKLTF. The DNA for the CDR3 is TGTGCCTGTGACTCCTTACTGGGGGATAAGAACACCGATAAACTCACCTTT.

A few counts support this clone. TCRdb has a much larger clone's protein, which differs at residue 12 from the translation of this DNA, likely because of a read error; what is shown is the protein translated from the DNA. This chain links TRDV1 with TRDJ1, with D possibly being TRDD3 (5 bases). The V end lost 8 bases, the J end lost 6 bases, and 28 bases lay between the germline ends. Germline CDR1 TSWWSYY, CDR2 QGS. The CDR3 extends over 17 amino acids. The CDR3 is CALCLIHDWRRAHKLIF. The CDR3 nucleotides are TGTGCTCTTTGTCTGATCCATGACTGGCGTCGGGCCCATAAACTCATCTTT.

This clone turned up a few times. TCRdb records a much larger clone's protein for this DNA, with a difference at residue 9 that likely arises from a read error; the protein given is the translation of the DNA. The chain carries TRDV1 and TRDJ1; 9 positions agree with TRDD3. TCRdb supplies no J gene; here it was assigned by aligning the nucleotide sequence to germline. Unmatched junction bases numbered 20, after V lost 0 bases and J lost 0 bases. The V gene's germline CDR1 is TSWWSYY and CDR2 QGS. This CDR3 comprises 22 residues. CDR3 loop: CALGELVGPLYWGSPYTDKLIF. The CDR3 nucleotides read TGTGCTCTTGGGGAACTCGTTGGCCCATTGTACTGGGGGAGCCCGTACACCGATAAACTCATCTTT.

About this clone: Only one base separates this from a far larger clonotype, so it likely reflects a read error. Different DNA sequences within this sample yield the same CDR3. The J gene went uncalled, whereas the V gene is TRDV2; the table's D call of TRDD3 was not tested on the DNA. The germline gives CDR1 GEAIGNYY, CDR2 EKD. The CDR3 extends over 21 amino acids. For the CDR3, the DNA is TGTGCCTGTGACACTCTTTTACTGGGGGATACTGACCTCGACAACACCGATAAACTCATTTTT. Translated, it gives CACDTLLLGDTDLDNTDKLIF.

Ten or more counts support this clone. The protein recorded in TCRdb matches a much larger clone and deviates from this DNA's translation at residue 10, suggesting a read error; the protein here is obtained by translating the DNA. The chain employs TRDV2 and TRDJ1; 8 nucleotides line up with TRDD3. Here the J gene came from matching the DNA to germline, since TCRdb omits it. V was pared by 1 base and J by 0 bases, with 18 bases of the junction left unmatched. This CDR3 is built from 20 residues. CDR1 and CDR2 (germline): GEAIGNYY, EKD. The CDR3 region has the DNA TGTGCCTGTGACACGATATTACTGGGGGGTACGCGGGCTTACACCGATAAACTCATCTTT. Its translation is CACDTILLGGTRAYTDKLIF.

With regard to this clone: This DNA's translation and the protein TCRdb lists, from a much larger clone, do not match at residue 17, likely due to a read error; the protein shown is translated from the DNA. The chain combines TRDV1 with TRDJ1; TRDD2 might be the D (7 bases). Since TCRdb gives no J gene, matching the DNA to germline was used here to assign it. CDR1 is TSWWSYY and CDR2 is QGS in the germline V gene. The CDR3 loop spans 21 amino acids. CDR3 region: CALGRLLPLLGIPMYTYKLIF. As DNA, the CDR3 is TGTGCTCTTGGGCGTCTCCTTCCTTTATTGGGGATCCCCATGTACACCTATAAACTCATCTTT.

This clone has a handful of counts. The mismatch at residue 13 between this DNA's translation and the TCRdb protein of a much larger clone likely reflects a read error; the protein shown is translated from the DNA. V usage is TRDV1 and J usage is TRDJ1, with TRDD3 matching over 10 bases. The J gene, not given by TCRdb, was assigned here from a germline match of the nucleotide sequence. J gave up 4 bases and V 1 base, and 12 bases lay outside the gene matches. This CDR3 comprises 18 residues. Germline CDR1 reads TSWWSYY; CDR2 reads QGS. This CDR3 reads CALGEPSRLGDNLDKLIF. As DNA, the CDR3 is TGTGCTCTTGGGGAACCCTCACGCCTGGGGGATAATCTCGATAAACTCATCTTT.

As to this clone: TCRdb's entry gives the protein of a much larger clone, which mismatches this DNA's translation at residue 5, likely from a read error; the protein reported here is translated from the DNA. The CDR3 region has the DNA TGTGCCTTTCCCGGCCGTAACCTTCCGACGATTACTGGGGGATACGCTGGCACCGATAAACTCATCTTT. It yields the protein CAFPGRNLPTITGGYAGTDKLIF. The chain has TRDV3 and TRDJ1; 13 bases are shared with TRDD3. The J segment lost 1 base and the V segment lost 2 bases, leaving 28 bases of the junction unmatched. Germline V gene data show CDR1 as TVYSNPD and CDR2 as GDNSRS (reference sequence). The CDR3 extends over 23 amino acids.

A note on this clone: A read error is the likely source, as a far larger clone sits one nucleotide away. Within the sample, other DNA sequences also encode this same CDR3. V usage is TRDV1 and J usage is TRDJ3; TRDD3 agrees at 9 bases. As TCRdb names no J gene, one was assigned here on the basis of a DNA match to germline. The CDR3 has 26 residues. Germline V CDR1 and CDR2: TSWWSYY, QGS. CDR3 in amino acids: CALGELNPPTLEVWGISSWDTRQMFF. The CDR3 DNA is TGTGCTCTGGGGGAACTCAACCCCCCTACGTTGGAAGTCTGGGGGATTAGCTCCTGGGACACCCGACAGATGTTTTTC.

This clone was counted only a few times. The translation of this DNA and the TCRdb protein of a much larger clone differ at residue 22, probably owing to a read error; the protein shown here is translated from the DNA. The chain employs TRDV1 and TRDJ1, with 9 nucleotides matching TRDD3. TCRdb records no J gene; here it was assigned by comparing the DNA to germline. Germline lookup yields CDR1 TSWWSYY and CDR2 QGS. The CDR3 loop spans 27 amino acids. V lost 2 bases to trimming and J lost 3 bases; unmatched junction nucleotides: 40. This CDR3 reads CALGESQYPRIRWGIDPGRRYADKLIF. The CDR3 nucleotides are TGTGCTCTTGGGGAATCCCAATACCCCCGGATTCGTTGGGGGATAGACCCCGGCCGGAGATACGCCGATAAACTCATCTTT.

This clone has at least ten counts. TCRdb pairs this DNA with a much larger clone's protein that differs at residue 10, likely a read error; the protein shown was translated from the DNA. The V and J genes are TRDV2 and TRDJ1; TRDD3 matches at 11 bases. Matching the DNA to germline supplied the J gene, which TCRdb does not give. The CDR3 runs to 17 residues. The trim removed 3 bases at V and 3 bases at J, leaving 11 bases unmatched. Germline V lookup: CDR1 GEAIGNYY, CDR2 EKD. In nucleotides, the CDR3 is TGTGCCTGTGACCCCCTACTGGGGGATAGCGGGGCCGATAAACTCATCTTT. Translated, it gives CACDPLLGDSGADKLIF.

This clone was counted a few times. The protein held in TCRdb is that of a much larger clone and does not match this DNA's translation at residue 16, likely because of a read error; the protein shown is translated from the DNA. This sequence joins TRDV3 and TRDJ1, with D perhaps matching TRDD2 (5 bases). The J gene was missing in TCRdb and was found by matching the end of the DNA to germline. The CDR3 has 21 residues. V was pared by 2 bases and J by 4 bases, with 38 bases between. Germline-derived CDR1 and CDR2 are TVYSNPD and GDNSRS (reference sequence). Written as DNA, the CDR3 is TGTGCCTTTTGCCGGGCCTTCAAGTCGATGAGGGACAACTCGTACATCGATAAACTCATCTTT. It translates to CAFCRAFKSMRDNSYIDKLIF.

This clone was counted a few times. TCRdb shows a much larger clone's protein in place of this DNA's translation, and the two differ at residue 3, likely through a read error; the protein shown is translated from the DNA. The rearrangement links TRDV3 to TRDJ1, with TRDD3 identical over 8 bases. Here the J gene was assigned by germline matching of the DNA, as TCRdb has none. J was trimmed by 0 bases and V by 5 bases; bases with no gene match: 14. Germline loops: CDR1 TVYSNPD, CDR2 GDNSRS (reference sequence). This CDR3 spans 16 amino acids. The CDR3 nucleotides are TGTGCCCCCGACTACTGGGGGCCCCTGTACACCGATAAACTCATCTTT. Amino acid sequence: CAPDYWGPLYTDKLIF.